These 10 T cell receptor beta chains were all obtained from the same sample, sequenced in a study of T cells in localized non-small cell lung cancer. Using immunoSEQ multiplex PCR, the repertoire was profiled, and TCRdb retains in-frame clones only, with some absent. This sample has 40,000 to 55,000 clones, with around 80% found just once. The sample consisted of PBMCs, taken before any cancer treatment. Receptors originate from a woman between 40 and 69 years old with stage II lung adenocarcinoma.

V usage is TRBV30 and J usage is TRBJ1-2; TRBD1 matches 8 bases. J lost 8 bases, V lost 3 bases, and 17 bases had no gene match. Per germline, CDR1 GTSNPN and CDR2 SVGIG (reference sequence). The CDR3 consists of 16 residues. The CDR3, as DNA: TGTGCCTGGAGGGAACCCTCCGACAGGGGAATGAGGGGCTACACCTTC. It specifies CAWREPSDRGMRGYTF.

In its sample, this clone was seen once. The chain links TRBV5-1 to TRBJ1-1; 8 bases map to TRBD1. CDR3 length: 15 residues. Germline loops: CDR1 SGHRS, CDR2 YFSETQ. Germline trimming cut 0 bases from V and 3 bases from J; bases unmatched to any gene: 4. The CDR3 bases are TGCGCCAGCAGCTTGGTGTTGACAGGGGACACTGAAGCTTTCTTT. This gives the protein CASSLVLTGDTEAFF. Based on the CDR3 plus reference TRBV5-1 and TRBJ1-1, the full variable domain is KAGVTQTPRYLIKTRGQQVTLSCSPISGHRSVSWYQQTPGQGLQFLFEYFSETQRNKGNFPGRFSGRQFSNSRSEMNVSTLELGDSALYLCASSLVLTGDTEAFFGQGTRLTVV.

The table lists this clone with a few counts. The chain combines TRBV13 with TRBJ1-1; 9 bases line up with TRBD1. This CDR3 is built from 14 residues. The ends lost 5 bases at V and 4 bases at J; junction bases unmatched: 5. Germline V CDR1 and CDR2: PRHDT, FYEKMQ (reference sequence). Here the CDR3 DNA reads TGTGCCAGCAGCCACAGGGGGCGGGGCACTGAAGCTTTCTTT. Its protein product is CASSHRGRGTEAFF.

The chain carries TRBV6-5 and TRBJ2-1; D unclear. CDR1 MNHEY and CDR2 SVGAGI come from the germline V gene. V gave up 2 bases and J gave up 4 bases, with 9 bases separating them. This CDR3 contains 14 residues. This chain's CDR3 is CASSYQAVYNEQFF. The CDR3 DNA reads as TGTGCCAGCAGTTACCAGGCGGTATACAATGAGCAGTTCTTC.

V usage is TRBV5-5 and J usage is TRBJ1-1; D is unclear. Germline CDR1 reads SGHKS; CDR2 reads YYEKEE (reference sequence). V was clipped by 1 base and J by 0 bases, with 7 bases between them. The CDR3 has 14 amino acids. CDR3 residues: CASSLSGMNTEAFF. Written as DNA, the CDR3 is TGTGCCAGCAGCTTGTCGGGGATGAACACTGAAGCTTTCTTT.

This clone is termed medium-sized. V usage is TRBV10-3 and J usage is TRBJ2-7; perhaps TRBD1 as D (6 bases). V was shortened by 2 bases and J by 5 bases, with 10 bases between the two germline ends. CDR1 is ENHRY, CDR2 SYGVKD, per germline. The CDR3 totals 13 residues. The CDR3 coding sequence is TGTGCCATCAGTGAGGACAGGCCGAACGAGCAGTACTTC. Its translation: CAISEDRPNEQYF.

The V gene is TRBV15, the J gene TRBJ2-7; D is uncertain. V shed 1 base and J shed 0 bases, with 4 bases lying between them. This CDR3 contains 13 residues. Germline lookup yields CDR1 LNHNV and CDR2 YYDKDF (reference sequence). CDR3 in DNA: TGTGCCACCAGCAGAGTAGGCTCCTACGAGCAGTACTTC. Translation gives CATSRVGSYEQYF.

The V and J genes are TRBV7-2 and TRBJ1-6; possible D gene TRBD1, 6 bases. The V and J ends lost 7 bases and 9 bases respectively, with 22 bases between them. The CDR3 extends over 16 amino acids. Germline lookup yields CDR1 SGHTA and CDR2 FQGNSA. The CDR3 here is CASTTGGAGVISPLHF. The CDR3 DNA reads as TGTGCCAGCACTACCGGGGGGGCAGGGGTGATTTCACCCCTCCACTTT.

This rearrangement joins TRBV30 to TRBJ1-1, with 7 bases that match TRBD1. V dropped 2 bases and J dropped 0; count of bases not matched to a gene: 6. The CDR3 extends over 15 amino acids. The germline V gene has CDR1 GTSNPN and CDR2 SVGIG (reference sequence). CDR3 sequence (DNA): TGTGCCTGGAGTCCCGACAGGGCGCTGAACACTGAAGCTTTCTTT. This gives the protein CAWSPDRALNTEAFF.

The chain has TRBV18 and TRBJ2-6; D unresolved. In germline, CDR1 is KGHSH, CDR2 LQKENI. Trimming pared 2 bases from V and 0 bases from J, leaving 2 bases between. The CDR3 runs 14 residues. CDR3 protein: CASSPNSGANVLTF. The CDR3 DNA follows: TGTGCCAGCTCACCAAACTCTGGGGCCAACGTCCTGACTTTC.